This T cell receptor beta chain is drawn from a study of memory CD4+ T cells and cytomegalovirus serostatus. The sort gate was single viable CD3+CD4+CD8-CD45RO+ cells for memory CD4+ T cells. This clone was seen a handful of times. Its antigen is undetermined. Broader study findings: CMV serostatus prediction reached median AUC about 0.95, or 0.9 with US-trained model. Each of roughly 65 CMV-associated TCRbeta sequences occurred in one to five individuals.

V was clipped by 4 bases and J by 4 bases, with 10 bases between them. This CDR3 is built from 12 residues. The V gene's germline CDR1 is SQVTM and CDR2 ANQGSEA. Produced via immunoSEQ multiplex PCR; TCRdb's table is partial and in-frame only. The sample contains tens of thousands of clones, 79% of which appear only once. Sequenced material: memory CD4+ T cells from blood. V gene TRBV29-1 combines with J gene TRBJ2-5; D gene uncertain. The sequence was obtained from an adult in good health and CMV-seronegative. CDR3 in amino acids: CSVVEDIETQYF. The CDR3 DNA sequence: TGCAGCGTTGTGGAAGACATAGAGACCCAGTACTTC.